Below are 21 T cell receptor beta chains sequenced from a single sample in a study of cytotoxic CD8 clonotypes in ibrutinib-treated CLL. The repertoire was sequenced with immunoSEQ multiplex PCR; TCRdb's copy has only in-frame clones and lacks some. The data show hundreds of thousands of clones, 70% seen once. Sequencing was performed on PBMCs, taken after 24 months of ibrutinib treatment. These receptors were taken from a human donor with chronic lymphocytic leukemia.

The chain links TRBV7-3 to TRBJ2-5; D remains ambiguous. The CDR3 is 12 residues long. Germline V gene data show CDR1 as SGHTA and CDR2 as FQGTGA. Trimming removed 7 bases at V and 5 bases at J, with 11 bases between. The CDR3 here is CASTLGSETQYF. CDR3 nucleotides: TGTGCCAGCACCCTTGGATCGGAGACCCAGTACTTC.

The CDR3 region has the DNA TGTGCCATTCTCTCCCCCCCGGGACAGGCAAGACCCAAAAACATTCAGTACTTC. It codes for CAILSPPGQARPKNIQYF. The rearrangement links TRBV21-1 to TRBJ2-4; the listed D gene, TRBD1, was not tested against the DNA. TRBV21-1 represents a pseudogene. CDR3 length: 18 amino acids.

The V call is TRBV7-2, the J call TRBJ1-5, with 7 bases lining up with TRBD1. The germline CDR1 and CDR2 sequences are SGHTA and FQGNSA. The ends lost 5 bases at V and 7 bases at J; junction bases unmatched: 5. The CDR3 length is 13 residues. In DNA form, the CDR3 reads TGTGCCAGCAGCCCCAGGGGGGGCCAGCCCCAGCATTTT. Amino acids: CASSPRGGQPQHF.

The chain links TRBV29-1 to TRBJ2-7; TRBD2 agrees at 13 bases. The germline CDR1 and CDR2 sequences are SQVTM and ANQGSEA. The CDR3 length is 12 residues. The V segment lost 7 bases and the J segment 6 bases; nucleotides outside the gene matches: 3. The CDR3 DNA reads as TGCAGCGGGGGGACTAGCGGGATCGAGCAGTACTTC. Translation gives CSGGTSGIEQYF.

The genes are TRBV19 and TRBJ2-7; a weak D match, TRBD2 (5 bases). The CDR3 consists of 13 residues. CDR1 and CDR2 from the germline V gene are LNHDA and SQIVND (reference sequence). V lost 5 bases to trimming and J lost 6 bases, with 14 bases between them. The CDR3 DNA sequence: TGTGCCAGTAGTCTCCGGGGAGACCTCGAGCAGTACTTC. Its translation: CASSLRGDLEQYF.

The V call is TRBV28, the J call TRBJ2-7, with D tentatively TRBD1 (6 bases). The germline V gene encodes CDR1 MDHEN and CDR2 SYDVKM. This CDR3 has 13 residues. Deletions cut 6 bases from V and 4 bases from J, with 13 bases between. In DNA, the CDR3 is TGTGCCAGCAGCCCTTACAGGGTATACGAGCAGTACTTC. This encodes CASSPYRVYEQYF.

This clone appeared a few times. The chain couples TRBV7-3 to TRBJ2-1, with 12 nucleotides matching TRBD2. Germline V gene data show CDR1 as SGHTA and CDR2 as FQGTGA. This CDR3 comprises 15 residues. V lost 2 bases and J lost 8; bases outside the gene matches: 4. The CDR3 here is CASSLGTSGWYEQFF. The DNA for the CDR3 is TGTGCCAGCAGCTTAGGGACTAGCGGGTGGTATGAGCAGTTCTTC.

The chain is built from TRBV6-4 and TRBJ2-3, with TRBD2 matching 12 bases. V was clipped by 4 bases and J by 8 bases; unmatched bases: 4. The CDR3 has 14 amino acids. Germline lookup yields CDR1 MRHNA and CDR2 SNTAGT. The CDR3 DNA reads as TGTGCCAGCAGTGGGACTAGCGGGGCGATTACGCAGTATTTT. Encoded protein: CASSGTSGAITQYF.

V gene TRBV30 combines with J gene TRBJ1-1; D call uncertain. This CDR3 spans 13 amino acids. The germline V gene encodes CDR1 GTSNPN and CDR2 SVGIG (reference sequence). Trimming pared 4 bases from V and 0 bases from J, leaving 9 bases between. CDR3 loop: CAWNRRLNTEAFF. CDR3 coding DNA: TGTGCCTGGAATCGCAGGTTGAACACTGAAGCTTTCTTT.

The chain uses TRBV23-1 and TRBJ2-7; 7 bases agree with TRBD1. TRBV23-1 is flagged as an ORF with uncertain function. This CDR3 spans 16 amino acids. V shed 1 base, J shed 2 bases, and the junction held 8 bases outside the gene matches. CDR3 sequence reads: CASSQFDRAPTYEQYF. CDR3 bases: TGCGCCAGCAGTCAATTCGACAGGGCGCCTACCTACGAGCAGTACTTC.

V usage is TRBV5-1 and J usage is TRBJ1-5, with 9 bases aligning to TRBD1. The junction had 2 bases not matched to a gene; V was cut back by 0 bases and J by 4 bases. Germline assignment: CDR1 SGHRS and CDR2 YFSETQ. The CDR3 spans 15 residues. The CDR3 nucleotides are TGCGCCAGCAGCTTGGGTGGGACAGGGAATCAGCCCCAGCATTTT. Protein product: CASSLGGTGNQPQHF.

This clone was detected a few times. V usage is TRBV30 and J usage is TRBJ2-6; no firm D call. CDR3 size: 14 residues. Deletions cut 5 bases from V and 0 bases from J, with 8 bases between. Germline values: CDR1 GTSNPN, CDR2 SVGIG (reference sequence). CDR3: CAWDSVSGANVLTF. The CDR3 DNA reads as TGTGCCTGGGACTCAGTCTCTGGGGCCAACGTCCTGACTTTC. The variable domain in full, completed from reference TRBV30 and TRBJ2-6, reads SQTIHQWPATLVQPVGSPLSLECTVEGTSNPNLYWYRQAAGRGLQLLFYSVGIGQISSEVPQNLSASRPQDRQFILSSKKLLLSDSGFYLCAWDSVSGANVLTFGAGSRLTVL.

This clone was seen a few times. This chain uses TRBV15 with TRBJ2-2; 7 bases line up with TRBD1. CDR1 and CDR2 from the germline V gene are LNHNV and YYDKDF (reference sequence). V dropped 3 bases and J dropped 5; count of bases not matched to a gene: 9. CDR3 length equals 16 residues. The CDR3 here is CATSRDPGQTTGELFF. The CDR3 nucleotides read TGTGCCACCAGCAGGGACCCGGGACAGACGACCGGGGAGCTGTTTTTT.

This chain connects TRBV5-1 to TRBJ2-2, with a tentative D call TRBD2 (5 bases). Germline CDR1 and CDR2: SGHRS and YFSETQ. CDR3 length: 12 residues. V was clipped by 1 base and J by 7 bases, with 5 bases between them. The CDR3 coding sequence is TGCGCCAGCAGCTTGCGGGGCGGGGAGCTGTTTTTT. Translating it yields CASSLRGGELFF.

The rearrangement links TRBV19 to TRBJ1-1; D is unresolved. The length of the CDR3 is 17 residues. Deletions cut 2 bases from V and 0 bases from J, with 16 bases between. From germline, CDR1 is LNHDA and CDR2 SQIVND (reference sequence). CDR3: CASSIPAGRFMNTEAFF. The CDR3 DNA sequence: TGTGCCAGTAGTATACCCGCGGGGAGATTCATGAACACTGAAGCTTTCTTT.

V gene TRBV4-3 combines with J gene TRBJ2-1, with D tentatively TRBD2 (5 bases). The V end was cut by 0 bases, the J end by 10 bases, with 19 bases between. Per the germline V gene, CDR1 is LGHNA and CDR2 is YSLEER. This CDR3 region has 16 residues. The CDR3 bases are TGCGCCAGCAGCCAAGACGAGGGAGCTCCTGGTAAAGAGCAGTTCTTC. Its protein is CASSQDEGAPGKEQFF.

The CDR3 nucleotides are TGTGCCAGCAGCTTGGCCGGTGACAGGGGCGCCAGCACAGATACGCAGTATTTT. Residues: CASSLAGDRGASTDTQYF. This rearrangement joins TRBV5-4 to TRBJ2-3; 8 bases agree with TRBD1. Germline CDR1 SGHNT, CDR2 YYREEE (reference sequence). The length of the CDR3 is 18 residues. V shed 0 bases, J shed 0 bases, and the junction held 9 bases outside the gene matches.

The CDR3 loop reads CASTPVQSNYGYTF. DNA for the CDR3: TGTGCCAGCACTCCGGTACAGTCGAACTATGGCTACACCTTC. The chain couples TRBV2 to TRBJ1-2, with D unclear. Germline CDR1 SNHLY, CDR2 FYNNEI. The CDR3 length is 14 residues. Trimming took off 7 bases at V and 2 bases at J, with 14 bases between the two ends.

The chain links TRBV2 to TRBJ1-1; a weak D match, TRBD1 (6 bases). Germline loops: CDR1 SNHLY, CDR2 FYNNEI. Trimming took 2 bases from V and 4 from J, leaving 8 bases between them. The CDR3 spans 13 residues. The CDR3 is CASSELGGTEAFF. Here the CDR3 DNA reads TGTGCCAGCAGTGAATTAGGGGGCACTGAAGCTTTCTTT.

The chain combines TRBV29-1 with TRBJ2-7; D ambiguous. CDR3 length: 12 amino acids. Germline V gives CDR1 SQVTM, CDR2 ANQGSEA. V lost 4 bases, J lost 3 bases, and 10 bases lay in between. The CDR3 loop reads CSVAATNYEQYF. CDR3 bases: TGCAGCGTTGCGGCTACCAACTACGAGCAGTACTTC.

The CDR3 spells CASSSGSAFTDTQYF. CDR3 coding DNA: TGTGCCAGCAGCTCAGGGAGTGCATTCACAGATACGCAGTATTTT. The chain combines TRBV7-6 with TRBJ2-3, with D possibly being TRBD1 or TRBD2 (5 bases each). The CDR3 is made up of 15 amino acids. Germline V gives CDR1 SGHVS, CDR2 FNYEAQ. Trimming shortened V by 4 bases and J by 2 bases, and 13 bases separated the two germline ends. The entire variable domain, with the rest obtained from reference TRBV7-6 and TRBJ2-3, is as follows: GAGVSQSPRYKVTKRGQDVALRCDPISGHVSLYWYRQALGQGPEFLTYFNYEAQQDKSGLPNDRFSAERPEGSISTLTIQRTEQRDSAMYRCASSSGSAFTDTQYFGPGTRLTVL.